This TCR beta chain originates from a study of identical twins. Study-level results: Without tracking the same donors, conclusions rested on cross-sectional statistical analysis. The study found excess low generation probability among twin-shared out-of-frame alpha sequences.

Germline-derived CDR1 and CDR2 are SGHRS and YFSETQ. The V and J ends lost 0 bases and 7 bases, in that order; junction bases with no gene match: 8. The CDR3 spans 15 residues. A universal primer site came from template switching; cDNA carried unique molecular identifiers. A single record per CDR3 protein comes from TCRdb applying MiXCR to the 5' RACE reads. The sample yields some 330,000 distinct CDR3 sequences, approximately 9.1% seen once. Every donor was a healthy Caucasian. A word on this clonotype: What it binds is unknown.

V and J are TRBV5-1 and TRBJ2-7; 9 bases agree with TRBD1. Sequences were obtained from naive T cells sorted from blood. This TCR was sampled from a woman aged 45-59 years in good health. CDR3 DNA sequence: TGCGCCAGCAGCTTGGCAGGGACAGGGAGATGGGAGCAGTACTTC. Amino acids: CASSLAGTGRWEQYF.